This T cell receptor (beta chain) is from a study of regulatory T cells in long-lasting Graves disease. Whole-study results and caveats: Thyroid tissue went unstudied; only peripheral blood was examined.

The germline gives CDR1 MNHEY, CDR2 SVGEGT. The CDR3 runs to 15 residues. Trimming took 0 bases from V and 3 from J, leaving 9 bases between them. This clonotype appeared many times. Antigen specificity is unknown. Researchers made TCR beta libraries by using iRepertoire HTBI primers and running Arm-PCR on CDR3 regions. Authors' data handling: Across samples, more than 55 TRBV and around 14 TRBJ segments were found. TCRdb used MiXCR to reprocess the multiplex PCR reads, holding one entry per CDR3 protein. TCRdb's processing, not the authors', yielded these V and J calls. The repertoire has approximately 540,000 distinct CDR3 sequences, more than 10% of them found once; the top ten carry around 10%. Time point indicated: newly diagnosed GD, antithyroid drugs for less than 3 months. The TCR library was made from RNA that had been extracted from PBMCs in TRIzol. These data were also reused for a study on T cells in Graves' hyperthyroidism and ophthalmopathy. In that study: Blood also held most thyroid clonotypes expanded beyond 0.001.

The receptor comes from a woman under 40 with Graves disease. The specimen was peripheral blood mononuclear cells (PBMCs), collected at new diagnosis, from a patient treated with antithyroid drugs. The chain couples TRBV6-2 or TRBV6-3 to TRBJ1-5, with D tentatively TRBD1 (5 bases). Here the CDR3 DNA reads TGTGCCAGCAGTTACTCTGGACAAATCAATCAGCCCCAGCATTTT. This codes for CASSYSGQINQPQHF.